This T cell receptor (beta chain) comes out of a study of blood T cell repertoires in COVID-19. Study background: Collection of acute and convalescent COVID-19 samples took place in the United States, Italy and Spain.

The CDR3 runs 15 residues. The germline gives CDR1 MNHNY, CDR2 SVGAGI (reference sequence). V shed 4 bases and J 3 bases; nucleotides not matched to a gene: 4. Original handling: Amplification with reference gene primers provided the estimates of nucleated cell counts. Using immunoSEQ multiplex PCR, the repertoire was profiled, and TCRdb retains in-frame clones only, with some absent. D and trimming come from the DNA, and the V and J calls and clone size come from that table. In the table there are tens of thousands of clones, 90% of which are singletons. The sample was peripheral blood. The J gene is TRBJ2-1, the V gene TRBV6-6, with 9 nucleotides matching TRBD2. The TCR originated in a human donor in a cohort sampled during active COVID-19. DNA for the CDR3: TGTGCCAGCAGTTTCGCTAGCGGGAACTACAATGAGCAGTTCTTC. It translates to CASSFASGNYNEQFF.